Listed here is a single T cell receptor (beta chain). Its antigen is unidentified. PCR involved 60 Vbeta and 13 Jbeta primers. TCRdb's table, derived via immunoSEQ multiplex PCR, lists solely in-frame clones and lacks some. The sample table includes approximately 96,000 clones. The sample is drawn from a study of cytomegalovirus exposure and HLA in healthy donors. Study-level points and caveats: In a later analysis, V- and J-gene trimming of beta chains associated with a DCLRE1C missense variant, replicated independently. Some TCR beta chains (approximately 180 of them) were listed as cytomegalovirus-associated.

From germline, CDR1 is SGHAT and CDR2 FQDESV (reference sequence). The CDR3 consists of 14 residues. V lost 5 bases and J lost 4; bases outside the gene matches: 5. The J gene is TRBJ2-3, the V gene TRBV11-1; 8 bases agree with TRBD1. What was sequenced was PBMCs. This TCR was sampled from a girl under 18 in good health and CMV-seropositive. The CDR3 spells CASSPEGQADTQYF. CDR3 DNA sequence: TGTGCCAGCAGCCCAGAGGGACAGGCAGATACGCAGTATTTT.